These 5 T cell receptor beta chains came from one sample sequenced in a study of early T cells in non-severe SARS-CoV-2 infection. MiXCR, applied by TCRdb to the 5' RACE reads, yields one record per CDR3 protein. The repertoire has 50,000 to 70,000 distinct CDR3 sequences, about 6% of them found once; the top ten carry approximately 3.6%. The source was whole blood, collected at baseline. The receptors were gathered from an adult who was a healthcare worker with PCR-confirmed SARS-CoV-2 infection or an uninfected control (not recorded which).

V gene TRBV3-1 combines with J gene TRBJ2-5; 12 positions agree with TRBD2. V lost 6 bases, J lost 3 bases, and 5 bases stayed unmatched. CDR1 is LGHDT, CDR2 YNNKEL, per germline (reference sequence). The CDR3 runs to 15 residues. CDR3 sequence: CASRPTSGRKETQYF. CDR3 in DNA: TGTGCCAGCAGACCCACTAGCGGGAGGAAAGAGACCCAGTACTTC.

This clonotype was observed many times. The rearrangement links TRBV10-3 to TRBJ2-7; the D gene is possibly TRBD2 (5 bases). Per the germline V gene, CDR1 is ENHRY and CDR2 is SYGVKD. V lost 4 bases to trimming and J lost 9 bases, with 22 bases between them. This CDR3 has 15 residues. CDR3 amino acids: CAISGVGNSLDPQYF. The CDR3 coding sequence is TGTGCCATCAGTGGGGTCGGGAACAGTCTAGACCCGCAGTACTTC.

The chain has TRBV5-5 and TRBJ2-5, with D unclear. V dropped 1 base and J dropped 2 bases, with 9 bases sitting between them. Germline V gene data show CDR1 as SGHKS and CDR2 as YYEKEE (reference sequence). This CDR3 is built from 14 residues. The CDR3 spells CASSLSGRQETQYF. The CDR3 nucleotides are TGTGCCAGCAGCTTGTCCGGCAGACAAGAGACCCAGTACTTC.

Many counts were recorded for this clonotype. The rearrangement uses TRBV25-1 and TRBJ1-2, with TRBD1 identical over 9 bases. Per germline, CDR1 MGHDK and CDR2 SYGVNS. The CDR3 covers 16 residues. Trimming removed 6 bases from V and 6 bases from J; junction bases left unmatched: 14. The CDR3 protein is CASRVQRDRDSDGYTF. The CDR3 bases are TGTGCCAGCAGAGTTCAACGGGACAGGGACTCTGATGGCTACACCTTC.

This clonotype has at least ten counts. This sequence joins TRBV7-2 and TRBJ2-1; D gene uncertain. The CDR3 runs 16 residues. Germline V gene lookup returns CDR1 SGHTA and CDR2 FQGNSA. V was pared by 2 bases and J by 3 bases, with 14 bases between. Here the CDR3 DNA reads TGTGCCAGCAGCTTAAACGGTCGCGGAGTCTACAATGAGCAGTTCTTC. Amino acid sequence: CASSLNGRGVYNEQFF.